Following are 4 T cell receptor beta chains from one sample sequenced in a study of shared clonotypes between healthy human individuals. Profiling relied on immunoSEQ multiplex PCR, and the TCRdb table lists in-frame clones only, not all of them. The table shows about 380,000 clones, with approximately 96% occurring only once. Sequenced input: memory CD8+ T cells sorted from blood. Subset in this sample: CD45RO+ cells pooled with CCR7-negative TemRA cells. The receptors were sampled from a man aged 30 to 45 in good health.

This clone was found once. The DNA of the CDR3 is TGCAGCGTTAAAGGGGTGCCGGGACGGATCCCCTATAGCAATCAGCCCCAGCATTTT. It translates to CSVKGVPGRIPYSNQPQHF. The chain joins TRBV29-1 to TRBJ1-5; D possibly corresponds to TRBD1 (5 bases). The CDR3 length is 19 residues. Per the germline V gene, CDR1 is SQVTM and CDR2 is ANQGSEA. Trimming pared 5 bases from V and 0 bases from J, leaving 26 bases between.

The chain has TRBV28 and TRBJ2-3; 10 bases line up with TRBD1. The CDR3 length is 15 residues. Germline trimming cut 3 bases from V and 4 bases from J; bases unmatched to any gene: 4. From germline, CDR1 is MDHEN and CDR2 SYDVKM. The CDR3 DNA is TGTGCCAGCAGTTTTGCGGGGACAGGGGCAGATACGCAGTATTTT. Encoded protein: CASSFAGTGADTQYF.

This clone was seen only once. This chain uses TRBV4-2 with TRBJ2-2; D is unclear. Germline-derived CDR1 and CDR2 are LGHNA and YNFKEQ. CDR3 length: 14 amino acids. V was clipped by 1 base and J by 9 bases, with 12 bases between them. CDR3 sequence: CASSQGVPDRELFF. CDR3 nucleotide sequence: TGTGCCAGCAGCCAAGGTGTTCCGGACCGGGAGCTGTTTTTT.

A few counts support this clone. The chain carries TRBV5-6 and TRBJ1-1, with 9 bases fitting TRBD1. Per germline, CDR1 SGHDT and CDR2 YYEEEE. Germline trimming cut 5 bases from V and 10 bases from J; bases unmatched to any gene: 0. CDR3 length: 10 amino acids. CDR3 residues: CASRTGGAFF. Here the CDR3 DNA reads TGTGCCAGCAGGACAGGGGGAGCTTTCTTT.